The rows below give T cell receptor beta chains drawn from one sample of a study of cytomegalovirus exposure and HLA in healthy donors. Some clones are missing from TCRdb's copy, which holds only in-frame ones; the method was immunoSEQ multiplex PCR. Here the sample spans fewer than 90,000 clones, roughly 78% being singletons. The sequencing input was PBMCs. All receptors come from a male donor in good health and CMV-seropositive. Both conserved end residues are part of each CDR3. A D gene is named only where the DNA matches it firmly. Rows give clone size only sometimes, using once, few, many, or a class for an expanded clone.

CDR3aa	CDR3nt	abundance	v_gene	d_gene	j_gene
CASSQQGRHTGELFF	TGTGCCAGCAGCCAACAGGGGCGTCACACCGGGGAGCTGTTTTTT	NA	TRBV7-9	TRBD1	TRBJ2-2
CASSPTTGGLNEQYF	TGCGCCAGCAGTCCAACGACAGGGGGCCTAAACGAGCAGTACTTC	few	TRBV10-2	TRBD1	TRBJ2-7
CASSLPYQETQYF	TGTGCCAGCTCACTTCCGTACCAAGAGACCCAGTACTTC	NA	TRBV18	NA	TRBJ2-5
CASCLRTGTTEAFF	TGTGCCAGCTGCCTCAGGACAGGGACCACTGAAGCTTTCTTT	NA	TRBV6-4	TRBD1	TRBJ1-1
CAISTGYSYNEQFF	TGTGCCATCAGTACGGGTTACTCCTACAATGAGCAGTTCTTC	once	TRBV10-3	NA	TRBJ2-1
CASSLRGFSNEQFF	TGTGCCAGTAGTCTAAGGGGGTTTTCCAATGAGCAGTTCTTC	NA	TRBV19	NA	TRBJ2-1
CASSQGSLSNQPQHF	TGTGCCAGCAGTCAGGGGAGTCTTAGCAATCAGCCCCAGCATTTT	NA	TRBV5-8	NA	TRBJ1-5
CAISNRDLVTEAFF	TGTGCCATCAGTAACAGGGATTTGGTCACTGAAGCTTTCTTT	NA	TRBV10-3	NA	TRBJ1-1
CASTRPGGYEQYF	TGTGCCAGCACCCGACCCGGGGGCTACGAGCAGTACTTC	NA	TRBV7-2	NA	TRBJ2-7
CASSEQGLSNQPQHF	TGTGCCAGCAGTGAACAGGGTTTGAGCAATCAGCCCCAGCATTTT	NA	TRBV2	NA	TRBJ1-5
CATTKPGQGTINQPQHF	TGTGCCACCACAAAACCGGGACAGGGAACGATTAATCAGCCCCAGCATTTT	NA	TRBV28	TRBD1	TRBJ1-5
CASSRTDEQFF	TGTGCCAGCAGCCGGACAGATGAGCAGTTCTTC	NA	TRBV9	NA	TRBJ2-1
CASSSSGVGGELFF	TGTGCCAGCAGCTCCTCGGGAGTAGGCGGGGAGCTGTTTTTT	once	TRBV7-2	NA	TRBJ2-2
CASSPSGSNEQFF	TGCGCCAGCAGCCCCAGCGGGAGCAATGAGCAGTTCTTC	NA	TRBV10-1	TRBD2	TRBJ2-1
CASSSLNEQFF	TGTGCCAGCAGCTCTCTCAATGAGCAGTTCTTC	NA	TRBV7-8	NA	TRBJ2-1
CASSQSSGSLYEQYF	TGTGCCAGCAGCCAATCTAGCGGGAGTTTGTACGAGCAGTACTTC	NA	TRBV7-3	TRBD2	TRBJ2-7
CASSVEAGGTETQYF	TGTGCCAGCAGCGTAGAAGCGGGAGGAACCGAGACCCAGTACTTC	NA	TRBV9	TRBD2	TRBJ2-5
CSVEPRYISEQFF	TGCAGCGTTGAACCCAGATATATAAGTGAGCAGTTCTTC	few	TRBV29-1	NA	TRBJ2-1
CAITKTGTGGDYGYTF	TGTGCCATCACTAAAACGGGGACAGGGGGGGACTATGGCTACACCTTC	NA	TRBV10-3	TRBD1	TRBJ1-2
CASSEGRTSAGDEQFF	TGTGCCAGCAGTGAAGGGAGGACTAGCGCCGGGGATGAGCAGTTCTTC	NA	TRBV2	TRBD2	TRBJ2-1
CASKKTGGFNYGYTF	TGTGCCAGCAAAAAGACAGGGGGCTTTAACTATGGCTACACCTTC	once	TRBV6-5	TRBD1	TRBJ1-2
CASSLAWSRTGGAVYEQYF	TGCGCCAGCAGCTTGGCCTGGAGCCGGACAGGAGGGGCCGTTTACGAGCAGTACTTC	NA	TRBV5-1	NA	TRBJ2-7
CASNWGNYGYTF	TGTGCCAGCAACTGGGGCAACTATGGCTACACCTTC	once	TRBV28	NA	TRBJ1-2
CSVEARRGSYEQYF	TGCAGCGTGGAAGCCCGCCGGGGGTCCTACGAGCAGTACTTC	NA	TRBV29-1	NA	TRBJ2-7
CASSGTSGTDTQYF	TGTGCCAGCAGTGGGACTAGCGGCACAGATACGCAGTATTTT	few	TRBV6-4	TRBD2	TRBJ2-3
CASSAPGGIYEQYF	TGTGCCAGCAGTGCCCCGGGGGGGATCTACGAGCAGTACTTC	NA	TRBV6-5	TRBD2	TRBJ2-7
CASRGRQGLYGYTF	TGTGCCAGTCGAGGGAGGCAGGGACTCTATGGCTACACCTTC	NA	TRBV9	NA	TRBJ1-2
CASSSTRASTDTQYF	TGTGCCAGCAGTTCGACTAGAGCTAGCACAGATACGCAGTATTTT	few	TRBV5-4	NA	TRBJ2-3
CASSWPGTSGSGGQETQYF	TGCGCCAGCAGCTGGCCAGGGACTAGCGGGTCAGGAGGTCAAGAGACCCAGTACTTC	NA	TRBV5-1	TRBD2	TRBJ2-5
CAISARSDEQYF	TGTGCCATCAGTGCGAGGTCCGACGAGCAGTACTTC	NA	TRBV10-3	NA	TRBJ2-7
CASSLGAEITYEQYF	TGTGCCAGCAGCTTAGGGGCAGAAATAACCTACGAGCAGTACTTC	NA	TRBV11-2	NA	TRBJ2-7
CSVESAGKTYEQYF	TGCAGCGTTGAGTCGGCAGGGAAAACCTACGAGCAGTACTTC	NA	TRBV29-1	NA	TRBJ2-7
CASSSNSYRDRANEQFF	TGCGCCAGCAGCTCGAACTCTTACCGGGACAGGGCCAATGAGCAGTTCTTC	NA	TRBV5-1	TRBD1	TRBJ2-1
CASRQGQGRYEQYF	TGTGCCAGCAGACAAGGCCAGGGCAGGTACGAGCAGTACTTC	few	TRBV14	NA	TRBJ2-7
CASSLEAGPRNEQFF	TGTGCCAGCAGCCTCGAAGCGGGCCCTCGCAATGAGCAGTTCTTC	NA	TRBV5-4	NA	TRBJ2-1
CASSALAGTGSYEQYF	TGTGCCAGCAGCGCCCTCGCCGGGACAGGGTCCTACGAGCAGTACTTC	once	TRBV9	TRBD1	TRBJ2-7
CASSRLAGGYNEQFF	TGTGCCAGCAGCCGACTAGCGGGAGGGTACAATGAGCAGTTCTTC	NA	TRBV7-9	TRBD2	TRBJ2-1
CATRQENTEAFF	TGTGCCACCCGTCAGGAGAACACTGAAGCTTTCTTT	NA	TRBV15	NA	TRBJ1-1
CSASTGEQYF	TGCAGTGCTAGTACGGGGGAGCAGTACTTC	once	TRBV20-1	NA	TRBJ2-7
CASGRGGALNTEAFF	TGTGCCAGCGGACGAGGAGGGGCCCTAAACACTGAAGCTTTCTTT	NA	TRBV6-5	NA	TRBJ1-1
CASSSPTSGILYEQYF	TGTGCCAGCAGTTCTCCAACTAGCGGGATTCTCTACGAGCAGTACTTC	NA	TRBV28	TRBD2	TRBJ2-7
CASSYFATGAYGYTF	TGTGCCAGCAGTTACTTCGCAACAGGGGCCTATGGCTACACCTTC	NA	TRBV6-5	TRBD1	TRBJ1-2
CASSLQDRRRNEQYF	TGTGCCAGCAGCTTACAGGATCGCCGACGGAACGAGCAGTACTTC	NA	TRBV5-6	NA	TRBJ2-7
CATSRAVGRGSAFF	TGTGCCACCAGCAGAGCGGTCGGGAGGGGTTCAGCTTTCTTT	NA	TRBV15	NA	TRBJ1-1